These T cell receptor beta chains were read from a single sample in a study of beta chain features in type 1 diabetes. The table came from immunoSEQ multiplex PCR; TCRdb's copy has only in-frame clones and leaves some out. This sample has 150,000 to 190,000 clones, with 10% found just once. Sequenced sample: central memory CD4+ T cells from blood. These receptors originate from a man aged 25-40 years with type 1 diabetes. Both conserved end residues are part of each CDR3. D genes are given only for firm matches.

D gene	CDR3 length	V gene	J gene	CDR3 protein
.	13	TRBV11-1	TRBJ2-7	CASSLGGGDEQYF
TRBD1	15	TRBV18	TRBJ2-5	CASSPGQGIVETQYF
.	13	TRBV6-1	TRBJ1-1	CASSDSLNTEAFF
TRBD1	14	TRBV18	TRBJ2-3	CASSRGTGGDTQYF
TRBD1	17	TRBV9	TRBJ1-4	CASSGRSYTGGNEKLFF
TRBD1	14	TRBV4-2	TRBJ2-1	CASSQGDRYNEQFF
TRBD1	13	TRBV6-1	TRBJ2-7	CASMDRGLDEQYF
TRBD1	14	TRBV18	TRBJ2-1	CASSAGTGWNEQFF
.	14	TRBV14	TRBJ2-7	CASSQANSYYEQYF
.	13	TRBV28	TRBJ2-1	CASSSAQRSELFF
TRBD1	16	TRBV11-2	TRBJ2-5	CASSVVAGTGWGGQYF
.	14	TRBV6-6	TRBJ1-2	CASSLRGGLRGYTF
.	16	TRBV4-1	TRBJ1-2	CASSQDGRRGRGGYTF
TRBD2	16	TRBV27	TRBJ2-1	CASSFVAGGKYNEQFF
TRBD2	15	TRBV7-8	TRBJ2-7	CASSLTGTSSYEQYF
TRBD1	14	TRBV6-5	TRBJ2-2	CASSRYRGIGELFF
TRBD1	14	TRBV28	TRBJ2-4	CASSFGTGSYIQYF
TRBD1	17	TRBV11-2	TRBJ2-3	CASRDFRGQGDGDTQYF
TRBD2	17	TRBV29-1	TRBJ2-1	CSVESRFGTSGYNEQFF
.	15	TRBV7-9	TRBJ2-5	CASSPKRRLQETQYF
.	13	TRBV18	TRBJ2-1	CASSLDRYNEQFF
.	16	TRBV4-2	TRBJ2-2	CASSPWKAVNTGELFF
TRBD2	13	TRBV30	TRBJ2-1	CASDASGGNEQFF
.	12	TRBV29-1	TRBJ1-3	CSGIRDGNTIYF
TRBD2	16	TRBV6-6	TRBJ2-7	CASSAGTSGTPYEQYF
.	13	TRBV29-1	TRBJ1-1	CSVHRELGTEAFF
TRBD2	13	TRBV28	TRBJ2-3	CASKREGTDTQYF